These 18 T cell receptor beta chains came from one sample sequenced in a study of PD-1 blockade in classical Hodgkin lymphoma (dated by TCRdb to 2020 to 2021). The method behind the library was the immunoSEQ multiplex PCR assay. TCRdb stores this immuneACCESS table with in-frame sequences only. Part of the clones is absent; in the studies checked, under half of the shortfall reflects unresolved V genes, and no reason is known for the rest. This sample comprises tens of thousands of clones, around 90% of them detected only once. 14% of the sample is taken by the ten largest. In light of the paper, this sample's time point label describes: cycle 4 day 1 (C4D1), after more than 5 weeks of nivolumab. All trial patients had relapsed after autologous stem cell transplantation, with cohorts A, B and C differing in prior brentuximab vedotin exposure. The specimen was peripheral blood mononuclear cells (PBMCs), collected before the fourth cycle of nivolumab. These receptors all come from a human donor with classical Hodgkin lymphoma.

The J gene is TRBJ2-7, the V gene TRBV7-6; tentatively, D is TRBD2 (5 bases). The CDR3 has 18 residues. V lost 0 bases and J 1 base, leaving 19 bases between the germline ends. Germline assignment: CDR1 SGHVS and CDR2 FNYEAQ. CDR3 nucleotide sequence: TGTGCCAGCAGCTTAGCCCCCCCACGGCTAGCCATATCCTACGAGCAGTACTTC. Translation: CASSLAPPRLAISYEQYF. Supplemented by reference TRBV7-6 and TRBJ2-7, the full variable domain reads GAGVSQSPRYKVTKRGQDVALRCDPISGHVSLYWYRQALGQGPEFLTYFNYEAQQDKSGLPNDRFSAERPEGSISTLTIQRTEQRDSAMYRCASSLAPPRLAISYEQYFGPGTRLTVT.

The chain has TRBV27 and TRBJ2-3; D gene ambiguous. V was pared by 1 base and J by 0 bases, with 14 bases between. The CDR3 is 17 residues long. Germline V CDR1 and CDR2: MNHEY, SMNVEV (reference sequence). CDR3 protein: CASSLLNLVQSTDTQYF. CDR3 coding DNA: TGTGCCAGCAGTTTATTGAATCTAGTCCAGAGCACAGATACGCAGTATTTT.

The rearrangement links TRBV28 to TRBJ2-3; TRBD2 aligns across 10 bases. Germline CDR1 is MDHEN and CDR2 is SYDVKM. CDR3 length: 15 residues. J lost 1 base, V lost 7 bases, and 5 bases had no gene match. CDR3 coding DNA: TGTGCCAGCAAGCTAGGACTAGCGGGCACAGATACGCAGTATTTT. It translates to CASKLGLAGTDTQYF.

CDR3 DNA: TGCGCCAGCAGCACCGGGGATCCTGGAAACACCATATATTTT. Its translation: CASSTGDPGNTIYF. The genes are TRBV5-1 and TRBJ1-3; no definite D call. CDR1 and CDR2 from the germline V gene are SGHRS and YFSETQ. V shed 4 bases and J shed 2 bases, with 10 bases lying between them. The CDR3 has 14 amino acids.

The genes are TRBV29-1 and TRBJ2-2; D may be TRBD1 or TRBD2 (6 bases each). V was pared by 4 bases and J by 1 base, with 13 bases between. Germline V gene data show CDR1 as SQVTM and CDR2 as ANQGSEA. The CDR3 length is 15 residues. Here the CDR3 reads CSVGGAGLNTGELFF. CDR3 coding DNA: TGCAGCGTTGGGGGGGCAGGTTTGAACACCGGGGAGCTGTTTTTT.

The rearrangement uses TRBV7-2 and TRBJ2-1; 7 positions agree with TRBD2. V lost 5 bases and J lost 2; bases outside the gene matches: 9. From germline, CDR1 is SGHTA and CDR2 FQGNSA. The CDR3 loop spans 16 amino acids. CDR3 sequence: CASSNLAVRTYNEQFF. DNA of the CDR3: TGTGCCAGCAGCAACCTAGCGGTAAGAACCTACAATGAGCAGTTCTTC.

V gene TRBV2 combines with J gene TRBJ2-5; D remains unclear. From germline, CDR1 is SNHLY and CDR2 FYNNEI. The CDR3 has 15 amino acids. Trimming removed 3 bases at V and 5 bases at J, with 16 bases between. CDR3 in DNA: TGTGCCAGCAGTGACGGTGGGGTCGGTGGGGAGACCCAGTACTTC. Its protein product is CASSDGGVGGETQYF.

The CDR3: CASSFAPLAGGNEQFF. CDR3 in DNA: TGTGCCAGCAGTTTCGCACCTCTAGCGGGAGGCAATGAGCAGTTCTTC. The V call is TRBV27, the J call TRBJ2-1; TRBD2 matches at 11 bases. With 3 bases clipped from V and 6 bases from J, the junction kept 7 bases outside the gene matches. CDR1 and CDR2 (germline): MNHEY, SMNVEV (reference sequence). CDR3 length equals 16 residues.

This clone was detected only once. The CDR3 loop is CAISEFGRTPTDTQYF. DNA for the CDR3: TGTGCCATCAGTGAGTTCGGCAGGACCCCCACAGATACGCAGTATTTT. The gene calls are TRBV10-3 and TRBJ2-3; no firm D call. Trimming took off 1 base at V and 2 bases at J, with 13 bases between the two ends. CDR1 is ENHRY and CDR2 is SYGVKD in the germline V gene. The length of the CDR3 is 16 residues.

The rearrangement links TRBV25-1 to TRBJ2-1, with 8 bases identical to TRBD2. Germline CDR1 MGHDK, CDR2 SYGVNS. The trim removed 3 bases at V and 2 bases at J, leaving 6 bases unmatched. The CDR3 is 16 residues long. This CDR3 is CASSDLRGGAYNEQFF. In DNA, the CDR3 is TGTGCCAGCAGTGATCTCCGGGGGGGCGCCTACAATGAGCAGTTCTTC.

The chain joins TRBV7-8 to TRBJ1-2; 9 nucleotides align to TRBD1. CDR3 length: 13 amino acids. Trimming cost V 4 bases and J 8 bases; bases outside gene matches: 5. CDR1 SGHVS and CDR2 FQNEAQ come from the germline V gene. This chain's CDR3 is CASSSGTGSGYTF. DNA for the CDR3: TGTGCCAGCAGCTCCGGGACAGGGAGCGGCTACACCTTC.

The CDR3 reads CASSVGGLASHYEQYF. DNA of the CDR3: TGTGCCAGCAGCGTAGGGGGACTAGCATCCCACTACGAGCAGTACTTC. The rearrangement uses TRBV9 and TRBJ2-7, with TRBD2 matching over 9 bases. The CDR3 has 16 amino acids. Trimming took 0 bases from V and 3 from J; bases not matched to a gene: 7. Germline CDR1 SGDLS, CDR2 YYNGEE.

The gene calls are TRBV29-1 and TRBJ2-3; the D gene is possibly TRBD1 (5 bases). Germline assignment: CDR1 SQVTM and CDR2 ANQGSEA. V was shortened by 3 bases and J by 1 base, with 11 bases between the two germline ends. The length of the CDR3 is 14 residues. CDR3 amino acids: CSVDNFRGTDTQYF. The CDR3 DNA follows: TGCAGCGTTGATAATTTCAGGGGCACAGATACGCAGTATTTT.

This chain joins TRBV2 and TRBJ1-5; D gene uncertain. The germline V gene encodes CDR1 SNHLY and CDR2 FYNNEI. This CDR3 comprises 11 residues. With 6 bases removed from V and 7 bases from J, the gap between germline ends came to 7 bases. The CDR3 DNA is TGTGCCAGCAGCTTTGACCAGCCCCAGCATTTT. Protein sequence: CASSFDQPQHF.

The J gene is TRBJ2-1, the V gene TRBV7-8; D is uncertain. The CDR3 runs 15 residues. Trimming pared 1 base from V and 5 bases from J, leaving 12 bases between. CDR1 is SGHVS, CDR2 FQNEAQ, per germline. The CDR3: CASSLGGLTHNEQFF. CDR3 DNA: TGTGCCAGCAGCTTAGGCGGTTTGACCCACAATGAGCAGTTCTTC.

Here the CDR3 DNA reads TGTGCCAGCAGCCGAGCTCGAGGGCAAAACACAGATACGCAGTATTTT. Its protein is CASSRARGQNTDTQYF. The rearrangement uses TRBV6-6 and TRBJ2-3; TRBD2 is a possible D gene (5 bases). The ends were cut back, 6 bases at V and 2 bases at J, with 18 bases in the middle. Germline lookup yields CDR1 MNHNY and CDR2 SVGAGI (reference sequence). CDR3 length: 16 amino acids.

The V gene is TRBV5-1, the J gene TRBJ2-5; 7 bases match TRBD2. CDR3 length: 13 residues. CDR1 and CDR2 from the germline V gene are SGHRS and YFSETQ. Unmatched junction bases numbered 2, after V lost 2 bases and J lost 4 bases. The CDR3 coding sequence is TGCGCCAGCAGCTTTGGCGGGGGAGAGACCCAGTACTTC. Translated: CASSFGGGETQYF. Variable domain in full (rest from reference TRBV5-1 and TRBJ2-5): KAGVTQTPRYLIKTRGQQVTLSCSPISGHRSVSWYQQTPGQGLQFLFEYFSETQRNKGNFPGRFSGRQFSNSRSEMNVSTLELGDSALYLCASSFGGGETQYFGPGTRLLVL.

The chain carries TRBV6-1 and TRBJ2-1; the match to TRBD1 covers 8 bases. The V segment lost 2 bases and the J segment 4 bases; nucleotides outside the gene matches: 4. The CDR3 covers 15 residues. Germline V lookup: CDR1 MNHNS, CDR2 SASEGT. DNA of the CDR3: TGTGCCAGCAGTGAACGACGACAGGGGTACAATGAGCAGTTCTTC. Protein sequence: CASSERRQGYNEQFF.